The clone carrying this T cell receptor beta chain was seen a handful of times. This CDR3 has 16 residues. Deletions cut 7 bases from V and 0 bases from J, with 16 bases between. CDR1 and CDR2 (germline): LNHDA, SQIVND (reference sequence). This entry is derived from a study of blood T cell repertoires in COVID-19. Across the whole study: Samples of COVID-19 (acute and convalescent) were obtained from the United States, Italy and Spain. Sources were T cells, B-cell-depleted T cells, or PBMCs; the material itself was cDNA or gDNA.

How the authors handled the data: Amplification of reference gene primers provided the estimated nucleated cell counts. The method was immunoSEQ multiplex PCR; TCRdb's version includes in-frame clones alone and lacks a portion of them. The V and J calls and the clone size are those of that table, but D and trimming were determined from the DNA. The data show about 170,000 clones, just under 85% seen once. The sequence was collected from a man aged 40-49 years who had recovered from COVID-19. The chain is built from TRBV19 and TRBJ2-1, with D perhaps TRBD2 (5 bases). The material sequenced was peripheral blood. CDR3 loop: CASTTLSGSSYNEQFF. In DNA form, the CDR3 reads TGTGCCAGTACCACTCTAAGCGGAAGCTCCTACAATGAGCAGTTCTTC.